These 32 T cell receptor beta chains were sequenced from one sample in a study of T cells after yellow fever vaccination. TCRdb independently ran MiXCR on the 5' RACE reads; one entry per CDR3 protein. Of a few hundred thousand distinct CDR3 sequences listed, 17% are singletons. The material was PBMCs, obtained 5 to 6 days after the first yellow fever vaccination. These TCRs come from a man younger than 35 who received the YFV17D yellow fever vaccine.

The rearrangement joins TRBV7-8 to TRBJ2-7; D unresolved. Germline V gene data show CDR1 as SGHVS and CDR2 as FQNEAQ. The CDR3 extends over 14 amino acids. V lost 6 bases to trimming and J lost 2 bases, with 14 bases between them. The CDR3 DNA reads as TGTGCCAGCAGGTTAACGCTAGGGCCCTACGAGCAGTACTTC. The encoded protein is CASRLTLGPYEQYF.

This clonotype has a handful of counts. The chain is built from TRBV5-1 and TRBJ2-5, with TRBD2 matching over 11 bases. The CDR3 loop spans 16 amino acids. The J segment lost 2 bases and the V segment lost 1 base, leaving 4 bases of the junction unmatched. Germline V gene data show CDR1 as SGHRS and CDR2 as YFSETQ. In DNA form, the CDR3 reads TGCGCCAGCAGCTTGCAAATAGCGGGGGGGCAAGAGACCCAGTACTTC. This codes for CASSLQIAGGQETQYF. Full variable domain (outside the CDR3, taken from reference TRBV5-1 and TRBJ2-5): KAGVTQTPRYLIKTRGQQVTLSCSPISGHRSVSWYQQTPGQGLQFLFEYFSETQRNKGNFPGRFSGRQFSNSRSEMNVSTLELGDSALYLCASSLQIAGGQETQYFGPGTRLLVL.

In this sample, this clonotype turned up many times. The genes are TRBV11-2 and TRBJ1-1, with no clear D. Per the germline V gene, CDR1 is SGHAT and CDR2 is FQNNGV. V was shortened by 0 bases and J by 11 bases, with 13 bases between the two germline ends. This CDR3 is built from 13 residues. CDR3 region: CASSLEISVGAFF. CDR3 nucleotide sequence: TGTGCCAGCAGCTTAGAAATCTCCGTGGGCGCTTTCTTT.

This clonotype was observed a handful of times. The chain joins TRBV15 to TRBJ2-5, with TRBD1 as a possible D gene (6 bases). This CDR3 is 11 amino acids long. Germline V CDR1 and CDR2: LNHNV, YYDKDF (reference sequence). Trimming shortened V by 8 bases and J by 3 bases, and 7 bases separated the two germline ends. In nucleotides, the CDR3 is TGTGCCACCTGGACAGAAGAGACCCAGTACTTC. Translating gives CATWTEETQYF.

At least ten counts were recorded for this clonotype. V usage is TRBV7-9 and J usage is TRBJ1-1; D uncertain. The germline V gene has CDR1 SEHNR and CDR2 FQNEAQ (reference sequence). The CDR3 loop spans 12 amino acids. V was cut by 6 bases and J by 1 base, with 6 bases left in between. CDR3 in amino acids: CASSLQNTEAFF. CDR3 in DNA: TGTGCCAGCAGTTTACAGAACACTGAAGCTTTCTTT.

This clonotype has at least ten counts. J is TRBJ2-1 and V is TRBV4-3; 9 bases fit TRBD2. Germline CDR1 LGHNA, CDR2 YSLEER. The CDR3 sequence is 19 residues long. After removal of 1 base from V and 7 bases from J, the junction contained 17 bases not matched to a gene. The CDR3 here is CASSQVRLSGGPHRNEQFF. CDR3 coding DNA: TGCGCCAGCAGCCAAGTTCGACTAAGCGGGGGGCCCCACCGAAATGAGCAGTTCTTC.

The chain employs TRBV12-3 or TRBV12-4 and TRBJ2-3, with no clear D. This CDR3 has 14 residues. V was trimmed by 6 bases and J by 4 bases, leaving 14 bases between them. For the CDR3, the DNA is TGTGCCAGCAGCCCTAGGCTTACCGCAGATACGCAGTATTTT. This codes for CASSPRLTADTQYF.

This clonotype was seen a handful of times. The J gene is TRBJ1-1, the V gene TRBV7-2, with D maybe TRBD1 (5 bases). The CDR3 is 15 amino acids. CDR1 is SGHTA, CDR2 FQGNSA, per germline. Trimming took off 1 base at V and 4 bases at J, with 13 bases between the two ends. The CDR3 spells CASSLVAQGATEAFF. The DNA of the CDR3 is TGTGCCAGCAGCTTAGTGGCCCAGGGTGCCACTGAAGCTTTCTTT. Full variable domain (missing parts from reference TRBV7-2 and TRBJ1-1): GAGVSQSPSNKVTEKGKDVELRCDPISGHTALYWYRQSLGQGLEFLIYFQGNSAPDKSGLPSDRFSAERTGGSVSTLTIQRTQQEDSAVYLCASSLVAQGATEAFFGQGTRLTVV.

In this sample, this clonotype turned up a few times. This chain joins TRBV30 and TRBJ2-1; the match to TRBD1 covers 9 bases. This CDR3 contains 13 residues. Germline V gives CDR1 GTSNPN, CDR2 SVGIG (reference sequence). V shed 5 bases, J shed 1 base, and the junction held 0 bases outside the gene matches. The CDR3 sequence is CAWDRGSYNEQFF. The DNA for the CDR3 is TGTGCCTGGGACAGGGGGTCCTACAATGAGCAGTTCTTC. The variable domain in full, completed from reference TRBV30 and TRBJ2-1, reads SQTIHQWPATLVQPVGSPLSLECTVEGTSNPNLYWYRQAAGRGLQLLFYSVGIGQISSEVPQNLSASRPQDRQFILSSKKLLLSDSGFYLCAWDRGSYNEQFFGPGTRLTVL.

This chain joins TRBV6-6 and TRBJ1-5; D is unclear. The V gene's germline CDR1 is MNHNY and CDR2 SVGAGI (reference sequence). There are 12 residues in the CDR3. V shed 2 bases and J shed 4 bases, with 3 bases lying between them. CDR3 protein: CASSYANQPQHF. CDR3 nucleotide sequence: TGTGCCAGCAGTTACGCGAATCAGCCCCAGCATTTT.

This clonotype was detected a few times. The chain is built from TRBV5-8 and TRBJ2-1, with D possibly matching TRBD2 (5 bases). The CDR3 is made up of 14 amino acids. Per germline, CDR1 SGHTS and CDR2 YDEGEE. Trimming pared 2 bases from V and 2 bases from J, leaving 8 bases between. CDR3 region: CASSFPGTYNEQFF. The CDR3 bases are TGTGCCAGCAGCTTCCCGGGAACCTACAATGAGCAGTTCTTC.

The chain links TRBV7-2 to TRBJ1-1; perhaps TRBD1 as D (6 bases). The ends were cut back, 5 bases at V and 1 base at J, with 11 bases in the middle. This CDR3 has 14 residues. In germline, CDR1 is SGHTA, CDR2 FQGNSA. For the CDR3, the DNA is TGTGCCAGCAGCCCAATAGGGGGGAACACTGAAGCTTTCTTT. It yields the protein CASSPIGGNTEAFF. The full variable domain, in which reference TRBV7-2 and TRBJ1-1 provide the parts outside the CDR3, is GAGVSQSPSNKVTEKGKDVELRCDPISGHTALYWYRQSLGQGLEFLIYFQGNSAPDKSGLPSDRFSAERTGGSVSTLTIQRTQQEDSAVYLCASSPIGGNTEAFFGQGTRLTVV.

This clonotype was recorded at least ten times. J is TRBJ1-2 and V is TRBV11-2; TRBD1 agrees at 8 bases. V lost 5 bases to trimming and J lost 7 bases; unmatched junction nucleotides: 6. The germline V gene has CDR1 SGHAT and CDR2 FQNNGV. The CDR3 has 13 residues. The CDR3 region is CASSTTGAVGYTF. The CDR3 nucleotides are TGTGCCAGCAGCACGACAGGGGCGGTTGGCTACACCTTC.

V gene TRBV20-1 combines with J gene TRBJ1-1; D unclear. The CDR3 contains 13 residues. The germline V and J ends were trimmed by 5 bases and 1 base, with 11 bases remaining between them. Germline CDR1 DFQATT, CDR2 SNEGSKA (reference sequence). CDR3 loop: CSAPYTGNTEAFF. The DNA of the CDR3 is TGCAGTGCTCCCTATACCGGGAACACTGAAGCTTTCTTT.

This clonotype has just a few counts. The rearrangement links TRBV7-3 to TRBJ2-1, with 7 nucleotides matching TRBD1. The CDR3 contains 15 residues. Germline V gene data show CDR1 as SGHTA and CDR2 as FQGTGA. The V and J ends lost 4 bases and 2 bases, in that order; junction bases with no gene match: 5. In DNA, the CDR3 is TGTGCCAGCAGCTACAGACAGGGAGCCTACAATGAGCAGTTCTTC. Residues: CASSYRQGAYNEQFF.

This clonotype occurred a few times. The genes are TRBV2 and TRBJ2-5; D tentatively fits TRBD1 or TRBD2 (5 bases each). Trimming took off 7 bases at V and 1 base at J, with 13 bases between the two ends. The CDR3 runs 14 residues. Germline CDR1 and CDR2: SNHLY and FYNNEI. Here the CDR3 DNA reads TGTGCCAGCACCCCACGGGGCAGCCAAGAGACCCAGTACTTC. It encodes CASTPRGSQETQYF.

V gene TRBV4-1 combines with J gene TRBJ2-1, with 12 bases matching TRBD1. Looked up from germline, CDR1 is MGHRA and CDR2 is YSYEKL. The CDR3 is made up of 15 amino acids. V lost 1 base, J lost 9 bases, and 4 bases stayed unmatched. The CDR3 DNA reads TGCGCCAGCAGCCAAGGGGGACAGGGGGCAACTGAGCAGTTCTTC. Amino acids: CASSQGGQGATEQFF.

This clonotype has just a few counts. The gene calls are TRBV7-2 and TRBJ1-2; TRBD1 is a possible D gene (6 bases). The germline gives CDR1 SGHTA, CDR2 FQGNSA. The CDR3 runs to 14 residues. V was trimmed by 5 bases and J by 5 bases, leaving 15 bases between them. CDR3 residues: CASSRTGSVYGYTF. The CDR3 nucleotides read TGTGCCAGCAGCCGTACAGGGAGTGTGTATGGCTACACCTTC.

There are a few counts of this clonotype. The chain is built from TRBV6-1 and TRBJ2-5, with D uncertain. This CDR3 spans 13 amino acids. Germline V lookup: CDR1 MNHNS, CDR2 SASEGT. V dropped 4 bases and J dropped 1 base, with 7 bases sitting between them. CDR3 sequence reads: CASSGRIQETQYF. CDR3 in DNA: TGTGCCAGCAGTGGCCGGATCCAAGAGACCCAGTACTTC.

J is TRBJ1-5 and V is TRBV7-2; 8 positions match TRBD1. This CDR3 has 15 residues. Losses at the gene ends were 5 bases for V and 7 bases for J; bases not matched to a gene: 10. CDR1 is SGHTA and CDR2 is FQGNSA in the germline V gene. The DNA for the CDR3 is TGTGCCAGCAGCCAAGTGGACAGGGTAGGGCAGCCCCAGCATTTT. Translation: CASSQVDRVGQPQHF.

The CDR3 is CASSYRGSGGLHGELFF. As DNA, the CDR3 is TGTGCCAGCAGCTACCGGGGTAGCGGGGGCCTCCACGGGGAGCTGTTTTTT. J is TRBJ2-2 and V is TRBV7-8; 9 bases agree with TRBD2. Germline V gene lookup returns CDR1 SGHVS and CDR2 FQNEAQ. Unmatched junction bases numbered 13, after V lost 4 bases and J lost 7 bases. This CDR3 has 17 residues. The full variable domain, with the rest looked up from reference TRBV7-8 and TRBJ2-2, is GAGVSQSPRYKVAKRGQDVALRCDPISGHVSLFWYQQALGQGPEFLTYFQNEAQLDKSGLPSDRFFAERPEGSVSTLKIQRTQQEDSAVYLCASSYRGSGGLHGELFFGEGSRLTVL.

The genes are TRBV12-3 or TRBV12-4 and TRBJ1-5, with 11 positions matching TRBD1. V lost 1 base, J lost 7 bases, and 0 bases stayed unmatched. The CDR3 contains 14 residues. The DNA for the CDR3 is TGTGCCAGCAGTTTAGGGGACAGGGGGCAGCCCCAGCATTTT. Translated: CASSLGDRGQPQHF.

This clonotype showed up just a few times. The chain joins TRBV20-1 to TRBJ1-4; D might be TRBD1 (5 bases). Trimming removed 1 base from V and 8 bases from J, with 5 bases in between. Germline V lookup: CDR1 DFQATT, CDR2 SNEGSKA (reference sequence). This CDR3 contains 11 residues. CDR3 in DNA: TGCAGTGCTAGAGGACAGGAAAAACTGTTTTTT. Residues: CSARGQEKLFF.

The chain uses TRBV27 and TRBJ2-7; 10 nucleotides line up with TRBD2. The CDR3 is made up of 17 amino acids. Germline V gene data show CDR1 as MNHEY and CDR2 as SMNVEV (reference sequence). Germline trimming cut 4 bases from V and 0 bases from J; bases unmatched to any gene: 9. The CDR3 DNA follows: TGTGCCAGCAGTTGGGGTAGCGGGGGGTCAAGCTCCTACGAGCAGTACTTC. Amino acid sequence: CASSWGSGGSSSYEQYF.

This clonotype showed up just a few times. This chain links TRBV6-1 with TRBJ2-2; tentatively, D is TRBD1 (6 bases). CDR3 length: 16 amino acids. Looked up from germline, CDR1 is MNHNS and CDR2 is SASEGT. The ends were cut back, 6 bases at V and 0 bases at J, with 14 bases in the middle. CDR3 in amino acids: CASSPRDTANTGELFF. CDR3 sequence (DNA): TGTGCCAGCAGCCCCCGGGACACGGCGAACACCGGGGAGCTGTTTTTT.

This clonotype was seen at least ten times. This rearrangement joins TRBV6-2 or TRBV6-3 to TRBJ2-5; 12 bases agree with TRBD2. Per germline, CDR1 MNHEY and CDR2 SVGEGT. This CDR3 region has 20 residues. V shed 2 bases, J shed 0 bases, and the junction held 13 bases outside the gene matches. The CDR3 DNA is TGTGCCAGCAGTTACCGGATTACTAGCGGGGGGACTAAGTACCAAGAGACCCAGTACTTC. Residues: CASSYRITSGGTKYQETQYF.

The chain employs TRBV4-1 and TRBJ1-4, with D perhaps TRBD1 (5 bases). Per germline, CDR1 MGHRA and CDR2 YSYEKL. The V and J ends lost 1 base and 8 bases respectively, with 14 bases between them. The CDR3 is made up of 15 amino acids. The chain's CDR3 is CASSQGGGVSEKLFF. The CDR3 DNA reads as TGCGCCAGCAGCCAAGGGGGCGGGGTCTCGGAAAAACTGTTTTTT.

The chain combines TRBV12-3 or TRBV12-4 with TRBJ2-7, with TRBD2 matching 7 bases. CDR3 length equals 13 residues. Trimming removed 5 bases from V and 7 bases from J; junction bases left unmatched: 8. CDR3 DNA sequence: TGTGCCAGCAGTCCAAACGGACTAGGGGAGCAGTACGTC. The encoded protein is CASSPNGLGEQYV.

The genes are TRBV29-1 and TRBJ2-1, with D perhaps TRBD1 or TRBD2 (5 bases each). Trimming stripped 4 bases from V and 8 bases from J, with 9 bases between. The CDR3 consists of 11 residues. Germline V gives CDR1 SQVTM, CDR2 ANQGSEA. CDR3 DNA sequence: TGCAGCGTTGGTGGGGGAGATGAGCAGTTCTTC. Translating gives CSVGGGDEQFF.

This sequence joins TRBV9 and TRBJ2-1, with D possibly being TRBD2 (5 bases). CDR1 and CDR2 (germline): SGDLS, YYNGEE. V was trimmed by 0 bases and J by 0 bases, leaving 10 bases between them. There are 16 residues in the CDR3. The CDR3 region is CASSVASTVSYNEQFF. CDR3 DNA sequence: TGTGCCAGCAGCGTAGCTAGCACAGTCTCCTACAATGAGCAGTTCTTC.

This clonotype was detected only a few times. The rearrangement links TRBV2 to TRBJ2-5; 8 positions agree with TRBD2. Trimming at V came to 10 bases and at J to 4 bases, leaving 11 bases not matched to a gene. This CDR3 comprises 14 residues. Germline V lookup: CDR1 SNHLY, CDR2 FYNNEI. CDR3 region: CATFFGGARETQYF. CDR3 nucleotide sequence: TGTGCCACGTTTTTCGGGGGGGCGCGAGAGACCCAGTACTTC. The full variable domain, in which reference TRBV2 and TRBJ2-5 provide the parts outside the CDR3, is EPEVTQTPSHQVTQMGQEVILRCVPISNHLYFYWYRQILGQKVEFLVSFYNNEISEKSEIFDDQFSVERPDGSNFTLKIRSTKLEDSAMYFCATFFGGARETQYFGPGTRLLVL.

This clonotype occurred many times. This chain joins TRBV29-1 and TRBJ2-1, with D possibly matching TRBD1 (7 bases). In germline, CDR1 is SQVTM, CDR2 ANQGSEA. Trimming cost V 7 bases and J 1 base, with 17 bases left between them. The CDR3 runs to 15 residues. The CDR3 sequence is CSARGDFPSYNEQFF. The CDR3 DNA is TGCAGCGCCAGGGGGGATTTTCCGTCCTACAATGAGCAGTTCTTC.